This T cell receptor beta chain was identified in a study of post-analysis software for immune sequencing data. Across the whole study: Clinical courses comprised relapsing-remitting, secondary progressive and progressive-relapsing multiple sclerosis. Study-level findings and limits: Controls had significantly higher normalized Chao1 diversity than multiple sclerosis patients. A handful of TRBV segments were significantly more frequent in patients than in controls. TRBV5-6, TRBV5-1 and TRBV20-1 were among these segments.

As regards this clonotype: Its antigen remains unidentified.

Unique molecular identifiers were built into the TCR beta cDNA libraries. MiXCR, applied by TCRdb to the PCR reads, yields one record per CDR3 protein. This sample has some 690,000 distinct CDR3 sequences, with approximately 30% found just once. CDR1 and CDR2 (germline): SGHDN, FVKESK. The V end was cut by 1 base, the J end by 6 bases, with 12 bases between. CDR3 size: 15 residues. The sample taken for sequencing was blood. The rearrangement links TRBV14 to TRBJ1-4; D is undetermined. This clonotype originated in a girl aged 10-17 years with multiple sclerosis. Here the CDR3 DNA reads TGTGCCAGCAGCCAAGGCGGAAGTAAGGATGAAAAACTGTTTTTT. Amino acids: CASSQGGSKDEKLFF.